This TCR beta chain is from a study of T cells in Graves' hyperthyroidism and ophthalmopathy. Researchers amplified the TCR beta CDR3 regions from RNA transcripts. RT-PCR in the first round (using the HTBI primer set) targeted the TCR CDR3. A single record per CDR3 protein comes from TCRdb applying MiXCR to the multiplex PCR reads. Of nearly 600,000 distinct CDR3 sequences in the sample, more than 13% are singletons; the top ten hold about 6.6%. This clonotype was picked up many times. The ends were cut back, 2 bases at V and 3 bases at J, with 14 bases in the middle. Germline V gene sequence: CDR1 MNHEY, CDR2 SVGEGT. CDR3 length: 15 residues.

The gene calls are TRBV6-2 or TRBV6-3 and TRBJ2-7, with D possibly TRBD2 on 6 matching bases. Sequenced sample: blood. This sequence was found in a woman aged 18-30 years with Graves' ophthalmopathy. CDR3: CASSYQSGLRYEQYF. CDR3 sequence (DNA): TGTGCCAGCAGTTACCAGAGCGGGCTCCGCTACGAGCAGTACTTC.